This T cell receptor beta chain was identified during a study of Graves' ophthalmopathy and Graves' hyperthyroidism. Study results and caveats: Clonotypes were expanded in thyroid at above 0.001 frequency, and most also appeared in blood. A classifier, a 13-signature model, separated ophthalmopathy from stable hyperthyroidism with about 87% sensitivity and 75% to 83% specificity.

Of note for this clonotype: Antigen specificity is unknown. With a much larger clone just one base away, this may be a read error.

Amplified TCR beta CDR3 regions were obtained using RNA transcripts as template. First-round RT-PCR with HTBI primers preceded a second-round multiplex PCR. MiXCR, applied by TCRdb to the multiplex PCR reads, yields one record per CDR3 protein. The sample records under 350,000 distinct CDR3 sequences, roughly a sixth being singletons. Other autoimmune diseases, uncontrolled infections, pregnancy or lactation ruled patients out of participation. Trimming shortened V by 4 bases and J by 5 bases, and 9 bases separated the two germline ends. Germline V gives CDR1 GTSNPN, CDR2 SVGIG (reference sequence). The CDR3 covers 12 residues.

The V and J genes are TRBV30 and TRBJ1-5; D gene uncertain. The sample comprised peripheral blood. The receptor was derived from an adult man with Graves' ophthalmopathy. The CDR3 bases are TGTGCCTGGACTATCCTTGATCAGCCCCAGCATTTT. Translating gives CAWTILDQPQHF.